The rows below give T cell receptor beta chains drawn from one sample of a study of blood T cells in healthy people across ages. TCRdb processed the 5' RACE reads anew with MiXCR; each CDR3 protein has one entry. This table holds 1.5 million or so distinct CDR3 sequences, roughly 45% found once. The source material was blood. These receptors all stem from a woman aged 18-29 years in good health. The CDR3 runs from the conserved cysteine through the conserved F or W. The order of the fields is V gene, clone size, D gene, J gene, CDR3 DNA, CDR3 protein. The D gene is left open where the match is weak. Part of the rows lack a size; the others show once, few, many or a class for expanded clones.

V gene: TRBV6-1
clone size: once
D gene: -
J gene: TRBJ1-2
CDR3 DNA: TGTGCCAGCAGGGACTACAGTTCCGAATACTATGGCTACACCTTC
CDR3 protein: CASRDYSSEYYGYTF

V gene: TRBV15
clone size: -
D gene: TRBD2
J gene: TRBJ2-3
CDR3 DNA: TGTGCCACCAGCGGGACTAACACAGATACGCAGTATTTT
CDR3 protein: CATSGTNTDTQYF

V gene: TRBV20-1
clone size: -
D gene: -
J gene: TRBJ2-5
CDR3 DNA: TGCAGTGCCATCTTTAGGATTGAGCAGTACTTC
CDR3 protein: CSAIFRIEQYF

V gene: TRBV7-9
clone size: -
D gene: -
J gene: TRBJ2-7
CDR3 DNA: TGTGCCAGCAGCCCTGTGCCCCACTACGAGCAGTACTTC
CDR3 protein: CASSPVPHYEQYF

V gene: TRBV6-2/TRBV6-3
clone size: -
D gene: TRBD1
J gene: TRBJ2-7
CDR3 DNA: TGTGCCAGCAGCCGAGGGCCGGGACAGGGGTACGAGCAGTACTTC
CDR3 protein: CASSRGPGQGYEQYF

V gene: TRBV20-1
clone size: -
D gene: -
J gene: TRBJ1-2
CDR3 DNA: TGCAGTGCTCGCCCCCCCGGGGGACCTTATGGCTACACCTTC
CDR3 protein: CSARPPGGPYGYTF

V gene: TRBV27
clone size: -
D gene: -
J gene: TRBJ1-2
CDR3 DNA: TGTGCCAGCAGTTTATTAGGCGGAACTAACTATGGCTACACCTTC
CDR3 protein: CASSLLGGTNYGYTF

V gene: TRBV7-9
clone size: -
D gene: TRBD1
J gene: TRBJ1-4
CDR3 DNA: TGTGCCAGCAGCCGGGGACAGGGCCACGAAAAACTGTTTTTT
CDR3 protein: CASSRGQGHEKLFF

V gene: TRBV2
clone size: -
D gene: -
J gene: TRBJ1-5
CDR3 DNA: TGTGCCAGCAGCCAGGTAAATAATCAGCCCCAGCATTTT
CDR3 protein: CASSQVNNQPQHF

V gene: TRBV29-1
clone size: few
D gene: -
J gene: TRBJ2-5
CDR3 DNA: TGCAGCCCGCTAACGGGAGCAGAGACCCAGTACTTC
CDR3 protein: CSPLTGAETQYF

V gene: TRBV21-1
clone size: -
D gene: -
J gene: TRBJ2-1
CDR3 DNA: TGTGCCACCCTCGGGGGTCCAGCCCACATGGGGTTCTTC
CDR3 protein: CATLGGPAHMGFF

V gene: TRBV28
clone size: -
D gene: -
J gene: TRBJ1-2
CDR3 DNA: TGTGCCAGCAGTTTATCCCCTTTGCAGGTTTGTGGCTACACCTTC
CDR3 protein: CASSLSPLQVCGYTF

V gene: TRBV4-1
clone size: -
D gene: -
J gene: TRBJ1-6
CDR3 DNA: TGCGCCAGCAGCCAAGGATTCCCGTTTGCGAATTCACCCCTCCACTTT
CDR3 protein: CASSQGFPFANSPLHF

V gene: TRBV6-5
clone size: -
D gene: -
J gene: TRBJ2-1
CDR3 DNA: TGTGCCAGCAGTTCTCCCTCCAGCGCCTACAATGAGCAGTTCTTC
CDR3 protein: CASSSPSSAYNEQFF

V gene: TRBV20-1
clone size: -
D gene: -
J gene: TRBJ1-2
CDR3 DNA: TGCAGTGCAATCGACAGGAACTATGGCTACACCTTC
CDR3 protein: CSAIDRNYGYTF

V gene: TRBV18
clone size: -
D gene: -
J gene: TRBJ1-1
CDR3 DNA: TGTGCCAGCTCACCACCCCTTTTGGGGAACACTGAAGCTTTCTTT
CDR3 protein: CASSPPLLGNTEAFF

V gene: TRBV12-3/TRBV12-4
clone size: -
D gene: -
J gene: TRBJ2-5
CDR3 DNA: TGTGCCAGCAGTCACGGACTTATCGGGACCCAGTACTTC
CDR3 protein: CASSHGLIGTQYF

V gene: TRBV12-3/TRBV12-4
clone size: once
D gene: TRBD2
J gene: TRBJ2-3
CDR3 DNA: TGTGCCAGCGGACCAGTGGGGGGGGATACGCAGTATTTT
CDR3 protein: CASGPVGGDTQYF

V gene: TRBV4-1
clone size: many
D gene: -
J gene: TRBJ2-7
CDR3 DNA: TGCGCCAGCAGCTTTGACAGGACGTACGAGCAGTACTTC
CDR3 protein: CASSFDRTYEQYF

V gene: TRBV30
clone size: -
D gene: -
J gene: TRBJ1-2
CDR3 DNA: TGTGCCTGGAGTGTACGGGCCCGGGGCTACACCTTC
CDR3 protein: CAWSVRARGYTF

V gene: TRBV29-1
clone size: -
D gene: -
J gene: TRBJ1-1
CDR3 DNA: TGCAGCGTTGCGCCCAAGTACAGGGAAACTGAAGCTTTCTTT
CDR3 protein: CSVAPKYRETEAFF

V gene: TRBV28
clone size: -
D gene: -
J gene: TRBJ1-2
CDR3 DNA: TGTGCCAGCAGTAAATTCCGCGCAAACTATGGCTACACCTTC
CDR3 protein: CASSKFRANYGYTF

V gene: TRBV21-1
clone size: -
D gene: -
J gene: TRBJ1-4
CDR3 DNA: TGTGCCAGCAGCAAAGAGGCCGGATCAACTAATGAAAAACTGTTTTTT
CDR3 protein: CASSKEAGSTNEKLFF

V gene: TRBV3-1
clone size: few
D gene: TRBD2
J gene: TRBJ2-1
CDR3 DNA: TGTGCCAGCAGCCAATCAGGCAAGACTAGCGGGACCTACAATGAGCAGTTCTTC
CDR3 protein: CASSQSGKTSGTYNEQFF

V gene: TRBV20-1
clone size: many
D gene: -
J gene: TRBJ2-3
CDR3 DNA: TGCAGTGCTACCAGGATCGGGGGGCTTAGCACAGATACGCAGTATTTT
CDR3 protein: CSATRIGGLSTDTQYF

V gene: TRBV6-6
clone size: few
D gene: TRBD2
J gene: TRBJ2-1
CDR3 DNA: TGTGCCAGCAATCTAGCGGGAGGGCCAGATGAGCAGTTCTTC
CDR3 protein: CASNLAGGPDEQFF

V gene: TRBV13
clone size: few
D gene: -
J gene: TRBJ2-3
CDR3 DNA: TGTGCCAGCAGCTCCTGGACTGGGGGGCCAACAGATACGCAGTATTTT
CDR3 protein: CASSSWTGGPTDTQYF

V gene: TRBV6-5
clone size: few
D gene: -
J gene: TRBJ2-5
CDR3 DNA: TGTGCCAGCAGTTACTCCCTTGGGAACCAAGAGACCCAGTACTTC
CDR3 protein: CASSYSLGNQETQYF

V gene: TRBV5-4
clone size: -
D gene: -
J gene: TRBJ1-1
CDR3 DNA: TGTGCCAGCACCCTCGGTATGGCCACTGAAGCTTTCTTT
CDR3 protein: CASTLGMATEAFF

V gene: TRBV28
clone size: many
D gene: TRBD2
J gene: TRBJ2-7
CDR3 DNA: TGTGCCAGCACTAGCGGGGGGGCTATAGATTCCTACAATGAGCAGTACTTC
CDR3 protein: CASTSGGAIDSYNEQYF

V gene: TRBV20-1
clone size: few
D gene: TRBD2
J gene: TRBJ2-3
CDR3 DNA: TGCAGTGCTAGTCTAGGGGCGGGGGGGAACACAGATACGCAGTATTTT
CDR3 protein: CSASLGAGGNTDTQYF

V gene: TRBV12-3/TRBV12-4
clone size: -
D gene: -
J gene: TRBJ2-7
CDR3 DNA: TGTGCCAGCAGCCCTTACAGGGACTACGAGCAGTACTTC
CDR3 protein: CASSPYRDYEQYF

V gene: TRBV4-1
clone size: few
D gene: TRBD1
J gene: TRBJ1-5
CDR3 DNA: TGCGCCAGCAGCCAAGATAGGGGACAGGGCAATCAGCCCCAGCATTTT
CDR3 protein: CASSQDRGQGNQPQHF

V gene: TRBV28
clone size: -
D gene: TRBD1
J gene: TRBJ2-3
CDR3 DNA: TGTGCCAGCAGTTTATTTCAGGGGGCCACAGATACGCAGTATTTT
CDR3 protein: CASSLFQGATDTQYF

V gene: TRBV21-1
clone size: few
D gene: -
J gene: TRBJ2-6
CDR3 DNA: TGTGCCAGCAGCATTTCAGTCGGGGGACGAAAAGGGGCCAACGTCCTGACTTTC
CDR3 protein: CASSISVGGRKGANVLTF

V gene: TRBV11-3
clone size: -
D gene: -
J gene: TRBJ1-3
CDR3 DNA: TGTGCCAGCAGCTTACTTGGGGTATCCGGAAACACCATATATTTT
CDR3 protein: CASSLLGVSGNTIYF

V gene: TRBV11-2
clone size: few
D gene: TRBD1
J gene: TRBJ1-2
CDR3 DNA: TGTGCCAGCACCCAGGACAGGGGAGGCTATGGCTACACCTTC
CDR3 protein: CASTQDRGGYGYTF

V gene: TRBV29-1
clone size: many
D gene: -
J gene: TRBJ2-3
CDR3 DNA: TGCAGCGTTGTGTGGGTTGGCAATACGCAGTATTTT
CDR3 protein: CSVVWVGNTQYF

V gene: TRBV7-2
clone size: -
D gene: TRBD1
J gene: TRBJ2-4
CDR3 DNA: TGTGCCAGCAGCCCAGAGACAGGGGCCCTCAACATTCAGTACTTC
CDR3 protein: CASSPETGALNIQYF

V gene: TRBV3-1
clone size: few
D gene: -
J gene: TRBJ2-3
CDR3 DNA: TGTGCCAGCAGCCATATTGGGGCCGGAGACCCAGATACGCAGTATTTT
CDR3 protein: CASSHIGAGDPDTQYF

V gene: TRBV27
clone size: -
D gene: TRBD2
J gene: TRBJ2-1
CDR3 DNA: TGTGCCTGCAGTTTACGGGGACCGGGACTAGCGGACACAGAGCAGTTCTTC
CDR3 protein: CACSLRGPGLADTEQFF

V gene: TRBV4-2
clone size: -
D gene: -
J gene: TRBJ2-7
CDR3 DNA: TGTGCCAGCAGCCAAGACTTAAAAGGGCCCCAGTACTTC
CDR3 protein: CASSQDLKGPQYF